The 3 T cell receptor beta chains below all came from one sample that was sequenced in a study of memory CD8 T cells in hepatitis C reinfection. The time point was: pre-reinfection, 55 to 20 weeks before reinfection detection. TCR sequencing was done directly ex vivo on sorted cells, without expansion in vitro. Assay used: immunoSEQ multiplex PCR; TCRdb lists only in-frame clones, some missing. The sample includes 40,000 to 60,000 clones, about nine tenths of them seen just once. The specimen sequenced was naive CD8+ T cells sorted from blood. These TCRs come from a man in his late teens or twenties with hepatitis C virus infection.

This clone was observed a few times. The chain is built from TRBV4-1 and TRBJ2-5, with a weak D call TRBD2 (6 bases). The DNA end lines up better with TRBJ2-7; the J call may be wrong. CDR1 MGHRA and CDR2 YSYEKL come from the germline V gene. This CDR3 comprises 16 residues. The CDR3 DNA reads TGCGCCAGCAGCCAAGCATACGGCGGGATCTCCTACGAGCAGTACTTC. Translated: CASSQAYGGISYEQYF.

The chain uses TRBV18 and TRBJ1-1, with D uncertain. The CDR3 sequence is 15 residues long. Trimming cost V 2 bases and J 1 base, with 11 bases left between them. The germline gives CDR1 KGHSH, CDR2 LQKENI. As DNA, the CDR3 is TGTGCCAGCTCACCATCCCCAACAGCGAACACTGAAGCTTTCTTT. Translation: CASSPSPTANTEAFF. Variable domain in full (rest from reference TRBV18 and TRBJ1-1): NAGVMQNPRHLVRRRGQEARLRCSPMKGHSHVYWYRQLPEEGLKFMVYLQKENIIDESGMPKERFSAEFPKEGPSILRIQQVVRGDSAAYFCASSPSPTANTEAFFGQGTRLTVV.

The chain combines TRBV6-5 with TRBJ2-1; a possible D gene is TRBD1 (5 bases). The V and J ends lost 6 bases and 4 bases respectively, with 10 bases between them. Germline V gene sequence: CDR1 MNHEY, CDR2 SVGAGI. The CDR3 extends over 13 amino acids. CDR3 in amino acids: CASSFDRYNEQFF. As DNA, the CDR3 is TGTGCCAGCAGCTTCGACAGATACAATGAGCAGTTCTTC.